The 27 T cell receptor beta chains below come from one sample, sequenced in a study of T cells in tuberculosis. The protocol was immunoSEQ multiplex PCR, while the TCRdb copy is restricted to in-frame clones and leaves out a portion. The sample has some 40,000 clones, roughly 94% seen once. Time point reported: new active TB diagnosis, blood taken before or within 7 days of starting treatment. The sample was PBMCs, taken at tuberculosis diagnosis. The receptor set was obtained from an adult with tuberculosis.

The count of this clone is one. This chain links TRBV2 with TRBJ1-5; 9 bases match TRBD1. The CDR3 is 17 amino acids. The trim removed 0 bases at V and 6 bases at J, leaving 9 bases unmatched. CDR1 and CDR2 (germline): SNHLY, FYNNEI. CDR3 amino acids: CASSEASGTGISQPQHF. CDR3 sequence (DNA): TGTGCCAGCAGTGAAGCGTCAGGGACAGGGATTAGTCAGCCCCAGCATTTT.

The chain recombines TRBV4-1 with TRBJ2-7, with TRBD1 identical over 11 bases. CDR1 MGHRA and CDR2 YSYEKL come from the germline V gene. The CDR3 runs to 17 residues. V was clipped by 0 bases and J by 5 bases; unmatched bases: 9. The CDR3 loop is CASSQDGWTGGRDEQYF. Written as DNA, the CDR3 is TGCGCCAGCAGCCAAGATGGGTGGACAGGGGGCAGGGACGAGCAGTACTTC.

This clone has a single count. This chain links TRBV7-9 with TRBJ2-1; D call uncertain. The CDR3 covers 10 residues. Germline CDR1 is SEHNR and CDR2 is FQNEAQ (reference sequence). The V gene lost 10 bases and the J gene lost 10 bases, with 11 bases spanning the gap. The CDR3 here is CATSKMEQFF. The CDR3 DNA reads TGTGCCACTAGTAAGATGGAGCAGTTCTTC.

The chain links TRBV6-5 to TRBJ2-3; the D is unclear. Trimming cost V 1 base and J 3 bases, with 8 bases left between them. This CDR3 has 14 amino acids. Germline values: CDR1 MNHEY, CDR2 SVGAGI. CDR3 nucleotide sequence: TGTGCCAGCAGTTACTATTCGGGTACAGATACGCAGTATTTT. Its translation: CASSYYSGTDTQYF.

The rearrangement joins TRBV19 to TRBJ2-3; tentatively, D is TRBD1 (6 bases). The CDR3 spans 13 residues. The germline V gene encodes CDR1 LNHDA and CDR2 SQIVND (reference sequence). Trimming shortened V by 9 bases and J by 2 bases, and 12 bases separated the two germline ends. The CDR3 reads CASRQDSTDTQYF. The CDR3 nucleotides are TGTGCCAGCCGACAGGACTCCACAGATACGCAGTATTTT.

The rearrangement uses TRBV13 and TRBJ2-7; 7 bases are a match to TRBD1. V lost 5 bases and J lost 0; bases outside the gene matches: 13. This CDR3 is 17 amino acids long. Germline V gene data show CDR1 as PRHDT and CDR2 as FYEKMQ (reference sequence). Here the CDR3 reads CASSLHRDSLSSYEQYF. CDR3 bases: TGTGCCAGCAGCCTACATCGGGACAGCTTGAGCTCCTACGAGCAGTACTTC.

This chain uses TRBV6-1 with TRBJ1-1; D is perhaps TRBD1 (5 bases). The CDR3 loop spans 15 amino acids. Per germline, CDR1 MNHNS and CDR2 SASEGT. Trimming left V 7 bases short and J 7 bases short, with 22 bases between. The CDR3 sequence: CASTGEDKGTDEAFF. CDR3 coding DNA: TGTGCCAGCACCGGGGAGGACAAGGGTACCGATGAAGCTTTCTTT.

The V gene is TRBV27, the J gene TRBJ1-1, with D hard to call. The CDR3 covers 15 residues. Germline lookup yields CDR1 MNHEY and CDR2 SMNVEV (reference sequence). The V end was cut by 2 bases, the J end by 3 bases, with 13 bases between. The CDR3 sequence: CASSLIGWEDTEAFF. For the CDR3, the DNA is TGTGCCAGCAGTTTAATTGGGTGGGAGGACACTGAAGCTTTCTTT.

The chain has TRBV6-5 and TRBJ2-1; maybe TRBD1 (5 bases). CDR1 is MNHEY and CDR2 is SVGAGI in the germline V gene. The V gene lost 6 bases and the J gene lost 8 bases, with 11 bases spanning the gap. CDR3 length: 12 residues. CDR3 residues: CASRQGRDEQFF. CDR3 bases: TGTGCCAGCAGGCAGGGTCGGGATGAGCAGTTCTTC.

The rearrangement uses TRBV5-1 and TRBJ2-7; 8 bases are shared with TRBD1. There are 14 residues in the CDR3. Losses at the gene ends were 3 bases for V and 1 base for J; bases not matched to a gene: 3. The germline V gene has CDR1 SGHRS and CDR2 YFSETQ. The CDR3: CASSWDRKSYEQYF. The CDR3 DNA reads TGCGCCAGCAGCTGGGACAGGAAGTCCTACGAGCAGTACTTC. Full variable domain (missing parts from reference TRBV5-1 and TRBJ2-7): KAGVTQTPRYLIKTRGQQVTLSCSPISGHRSVSWYQQTPGQGLQFLFEYFSETQRNKGNFPGRFSGRQFSNSRSEMNVSTLELGDSALYLCASSWDRKSYEQYFGPGTRLTVT.

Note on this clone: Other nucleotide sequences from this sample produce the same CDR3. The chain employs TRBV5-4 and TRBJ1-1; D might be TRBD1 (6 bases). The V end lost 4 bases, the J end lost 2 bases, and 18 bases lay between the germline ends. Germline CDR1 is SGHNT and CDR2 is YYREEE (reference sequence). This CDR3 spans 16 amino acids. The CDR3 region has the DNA TGTGCCAGCAGCAGGAATAGGGGGTTGGGTAACACTGAAGCTTTCTTT. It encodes CASSRNRGLGNTEAFF.

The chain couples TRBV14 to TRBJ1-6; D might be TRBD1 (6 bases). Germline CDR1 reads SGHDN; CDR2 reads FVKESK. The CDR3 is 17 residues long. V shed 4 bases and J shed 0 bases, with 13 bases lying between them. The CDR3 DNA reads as TGTGCCAGCAGCCCGAGGACAGTAAGCTCCTATAATTCACCCCTCCACTTT. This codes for CASSPRTVSSYNSPLHF.

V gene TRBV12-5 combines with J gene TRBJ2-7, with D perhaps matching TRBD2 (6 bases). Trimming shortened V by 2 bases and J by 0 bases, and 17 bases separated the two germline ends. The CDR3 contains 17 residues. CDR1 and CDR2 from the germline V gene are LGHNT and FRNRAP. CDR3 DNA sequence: TGTGCTAGTGGTTTGCGTTTTGACAAGGACTACTCCTACGAGCAGTACTTC. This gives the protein CASGLRFDKDYSYEQYF.

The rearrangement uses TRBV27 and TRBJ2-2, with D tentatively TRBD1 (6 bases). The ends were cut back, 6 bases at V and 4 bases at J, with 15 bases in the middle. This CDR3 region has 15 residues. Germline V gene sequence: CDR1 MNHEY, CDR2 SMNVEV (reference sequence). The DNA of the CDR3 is TGTGCCAGCAGACGTACCGGGACAACCACCGGGGAGCTGTTTTTT. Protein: CASRRTGTTTGELFF.

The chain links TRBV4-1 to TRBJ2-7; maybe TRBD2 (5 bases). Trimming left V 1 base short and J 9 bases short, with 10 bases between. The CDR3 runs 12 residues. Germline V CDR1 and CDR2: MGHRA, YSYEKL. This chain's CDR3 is CASSQVGVRQYF. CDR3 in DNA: TGCGCCAGCAGCCAAGTCGGGGTACGGCAGTACTTC.

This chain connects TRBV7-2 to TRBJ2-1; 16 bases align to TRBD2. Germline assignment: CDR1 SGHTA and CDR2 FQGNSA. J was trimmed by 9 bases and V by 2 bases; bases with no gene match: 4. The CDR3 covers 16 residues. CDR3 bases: TGTGCCAGCAGCTTACGAGGGACTAGCGGGGGGGGTGAGCAGTTCTTC. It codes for CASSLRGTSGGGEQFF.

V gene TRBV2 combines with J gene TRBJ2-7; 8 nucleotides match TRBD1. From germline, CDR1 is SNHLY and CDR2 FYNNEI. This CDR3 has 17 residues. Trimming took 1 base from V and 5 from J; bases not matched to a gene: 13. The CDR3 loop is CASSEVPTRTGQNEQYF. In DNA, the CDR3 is TGTGCCAGCAGTGAAGTTCCCACCAGGACAGGGCAGAACGAGCAGTACTTC.

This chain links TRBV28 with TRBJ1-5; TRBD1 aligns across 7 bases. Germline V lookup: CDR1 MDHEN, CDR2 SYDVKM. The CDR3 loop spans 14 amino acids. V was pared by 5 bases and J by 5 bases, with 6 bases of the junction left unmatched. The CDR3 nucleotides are TGTGCCAGCAGTACGACAGGGTCCTATCAGCCCCAGCATTTT. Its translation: CASSTTGSYQPQHF.

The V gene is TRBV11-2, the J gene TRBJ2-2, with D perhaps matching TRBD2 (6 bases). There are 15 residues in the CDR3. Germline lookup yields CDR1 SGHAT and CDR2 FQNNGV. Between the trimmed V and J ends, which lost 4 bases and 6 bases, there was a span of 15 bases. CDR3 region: CASSSGTHRAGELFF. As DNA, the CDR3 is TGTGCCAGCAGCTCAGGGACTCACCGGGCCGGGGAGCTGTTTTTT.

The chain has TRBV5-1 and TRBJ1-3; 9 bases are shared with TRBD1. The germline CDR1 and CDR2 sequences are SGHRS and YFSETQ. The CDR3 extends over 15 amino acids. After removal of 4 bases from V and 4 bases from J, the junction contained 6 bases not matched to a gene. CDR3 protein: CASSPRTGAGNTIYF. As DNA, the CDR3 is TGCGCCAGCAGCCCAAGGACAGGGGCCGGAAACACCATATATTTT. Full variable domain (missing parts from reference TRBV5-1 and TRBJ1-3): KAGVTQTPRYLIKTRGQQVTLSCSPISGHRSVSWYQQTPGQGLQFLFEYFSETQRNKGNFPGRFSGRQFSNSRSEMNVSTLELGDSALYLCASSPRTGAGNTIYFGEGSWLTVV.

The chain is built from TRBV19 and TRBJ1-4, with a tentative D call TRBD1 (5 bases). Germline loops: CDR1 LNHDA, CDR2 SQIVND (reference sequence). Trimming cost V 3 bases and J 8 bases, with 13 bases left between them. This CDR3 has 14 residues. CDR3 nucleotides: TGTGCCAGTAGTATTAAAAAGTGGGGCGAAAAACTGTTTTTT. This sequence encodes CASSIKKWGEKLFF.

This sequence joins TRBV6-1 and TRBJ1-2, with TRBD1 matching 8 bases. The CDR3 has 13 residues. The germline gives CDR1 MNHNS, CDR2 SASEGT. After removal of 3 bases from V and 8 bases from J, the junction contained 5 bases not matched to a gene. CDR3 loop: CASSERTGLGYTF. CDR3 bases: TGTGCCAGCAGTGAGAGGACAGGGCTCGGCTACACCTTC.

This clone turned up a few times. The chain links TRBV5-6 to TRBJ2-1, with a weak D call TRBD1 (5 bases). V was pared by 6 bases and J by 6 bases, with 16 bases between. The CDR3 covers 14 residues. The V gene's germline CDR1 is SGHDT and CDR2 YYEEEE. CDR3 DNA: TGTGCCAGCAAGGGGAATAGTCGAGGCAATGAGCAGTTCTTC. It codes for CASKGNSRGNEQFF. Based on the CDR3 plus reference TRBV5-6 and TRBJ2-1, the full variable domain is DAGVTQSPTHLIKTRGQQVTLRCSPKSGHDTVSWYQQALGQGPQFIFQYYEEEERQRGNFPDRFSGHQFPNYSSELNVNALLLGDSALYLCASKGNSRGNEQFFGPGTRLTVL.

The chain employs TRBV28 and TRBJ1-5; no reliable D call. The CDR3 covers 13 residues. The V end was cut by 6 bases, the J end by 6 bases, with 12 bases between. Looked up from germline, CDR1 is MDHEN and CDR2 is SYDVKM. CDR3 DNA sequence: TGTGCCAGCAGCCCGACACAGCTTCAGCCCCAGCATTTT. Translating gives CASSPTQLQPQHF.

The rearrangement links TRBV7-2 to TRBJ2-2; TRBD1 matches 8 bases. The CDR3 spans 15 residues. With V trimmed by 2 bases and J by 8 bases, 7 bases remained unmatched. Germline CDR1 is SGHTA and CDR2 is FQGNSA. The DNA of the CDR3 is TGTGCCAGCAGCTTACAGGGGGCGAGTATGGGGGAGCTGTTTTTT. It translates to CASSLQGASMGELFF.

CDR3 sequence reads: CASSHEIGVYEQYF. The CDR3 DNA follows: TGTGCCAGCAGCCACGAGATCGGGGTCTACGAGCAGTACTTC. The rearrangement links TRBV5-5 to TRBJ2-7, with D possibly being TRBD2 (5 bases). Looked up from germline, CDR1 is SGHKS and CDR2 is YYEKEE (reference sequence). This CDR3 has 14 residues. V was clipped by 4 bases and J by 3 bases, with 14 bases between them. Variable domain in full (rest from reference TRBV5-5 and TRBJ2-7): DAGVTQSPTHLIKTRGQQVTLRCSPISGHKSVSWYQQVLGQGPQFIFQYYEKEERGRGNFPDRFSARQFPNYSSELNVNALLLGDSALYLCASSHEIGVYEQYFGPGTRLTVT.

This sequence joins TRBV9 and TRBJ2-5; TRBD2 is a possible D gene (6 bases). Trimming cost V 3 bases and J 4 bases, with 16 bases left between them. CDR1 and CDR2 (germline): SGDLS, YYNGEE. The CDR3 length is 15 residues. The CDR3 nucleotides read TGTGCCAGCAGCGCCCAACCGGGGGTAGGAGAGACCCAGTACTTC. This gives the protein CASSAQPGVGETQYF.